This T cell receptor beta chain was documented in a study of CD8+ T cells in alopecia areata. Looking at the study overall: Oral tofacitinib, 5 to 10 mg twice daily, was given in an open-label trial.

The CDR3 has 13 residues. CDR1 is MNHNY, CDR2 SVGAGI, per germline (reference sequence). After removal of 4 bases from V and 6 bases from J, the junction contained 1 base not matched to a gene. RNA, once extracted, was reverse transcribed into cDNA for use as the sequencing template. Assay used: immunoSEQ multiplex PCR; TCRdb lists only in-frame clones, some missing. The sample shows roughly 190,000 clones, more than 55% of them seen only once. Study-wide findings and caveats: Possibly because of HLA-related factors, TCR sharing was less clear across patients than in mice.

Details on this clone: The antigen is not known.

Treatment meaning: oral pan-JAK inhibitor, 5-10 mg twice daily. The source material was CD4+ T cells sorted from blood, sampled at week 4, from a patient treated with tofacitinib. The clonotype originates from a human donor with alopecia areata. The rearrangement joins TRBV6-6 to TRBJ1-4; TRBD1 aligns across 8 bases. DNA for the CDR3: TGTGCCAGCAGTTCGACAGGGGATGAAAAACTGTTTTTT. This encodes CASSSTGDEKLFF.